The source of this T cell receptor (beta chain) is a study of cytomegalovirus exposure and HLA in healthy donors. Amplification used 60 Vbeta primers and 13 Jbeta primers. Generated by immunoSEQ multiplex PCR, the TCRdb table keeps only in-frame clones and is missing some. Of about 130,000 clones listed, 55% to 75% were seen once; the top ten hold less than 2%. Study observations and caveats: In a later analysis, several top co-occurrence clusters appeared linked to parvovirus B19, influenza, CMV and Epstein-Barr virus. Accurate prediction of most subjects' HLA-A and HLA-B alleles from TCR beta sequences was reported. In a later analysis, HLA-associated beta chains showed higher expansion and lower generation probabilities than comparable chains. Researchers counted approximately 160 TCR beta chains as cytomegalovirus-associated.

The CDR3 spans 14 residues. Trimming removed 5 bases from V and 7 bases from J; junction bases left unmatched: 11. The germline V gene encodes CDR1 GTSNPN and CDR2 SVGIG (reference sequence). With regard to this clone: The antigen remains unidentified.

The V gene is TRBV30, the J gene TRBJ2-7, with 10 nucleotides matching TRBD1. The TCR sequence derives from a man younger than 40 in good health and CMV-seropositive. Sequenced: PBMCs. The CDR3 nucleotides read TGTGCCTGGGAGGATGGGACAGGGGCTCAAGAGCAGTACTTC. This gives the protein CAWEDGTGAQEQYF.